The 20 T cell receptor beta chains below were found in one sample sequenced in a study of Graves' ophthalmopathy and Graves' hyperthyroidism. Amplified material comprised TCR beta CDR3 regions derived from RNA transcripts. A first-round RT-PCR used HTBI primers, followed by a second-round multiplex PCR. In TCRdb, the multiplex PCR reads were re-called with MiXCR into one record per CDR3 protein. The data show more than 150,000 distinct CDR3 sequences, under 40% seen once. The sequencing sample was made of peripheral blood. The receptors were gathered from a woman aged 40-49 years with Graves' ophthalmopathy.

The CDR3 is CASSAGSDGYTF. In DNA, the CDR3 is TGTGCCAGCAGCGCCGGGTCGGACGGCTACACCTTC. This chain links TRBV12-3 or TRBV12-4 with TRBJ1-2, with D uncertain. The V gene lost 6 bases and the J gene lost 8 bases, with 13 bases spanning the gap. The CDR3 sequence is 12 residues long.

The CDR3, as DNA: TGTGCTAGTGGGGACAGCATGAACACTGAAGCTTTCTTT. This sequence encodes CASGDSMNTEAFF. The rearrangement uses TRBV12-5 and TRBJ1-1, with D possibly matching TRBD1 (6 bases). CDR1 and CDR2 (germline): LGHNT, FRNRAP. The CDR3 extends over 13 amino acids. V lost 6 bases to trimming and J lost 0 bases, with 8 bases between them. Supplemented by reference TRBV12-5 and TRBJ1-1, the full variable domain reads DARVTQTPRHKVTEMGQEVTMRCQPILGHNTVFWYRQTMMQGLELLAYFRNRAPLDDSGMPKDRFSAEMPDATLATLKIQPSEPRDSAVYFCASGDSMNTEAFFGQGTRLTVV.

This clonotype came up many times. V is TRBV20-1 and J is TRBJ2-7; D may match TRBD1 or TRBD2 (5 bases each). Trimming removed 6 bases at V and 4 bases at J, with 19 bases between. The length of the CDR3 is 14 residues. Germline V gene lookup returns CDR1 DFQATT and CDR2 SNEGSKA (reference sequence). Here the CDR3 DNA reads TGCAGTGCCCAGGGTTGGGGGACCCTATACGAGCAGTACTTC. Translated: CSAQGWGTLYEQYF.

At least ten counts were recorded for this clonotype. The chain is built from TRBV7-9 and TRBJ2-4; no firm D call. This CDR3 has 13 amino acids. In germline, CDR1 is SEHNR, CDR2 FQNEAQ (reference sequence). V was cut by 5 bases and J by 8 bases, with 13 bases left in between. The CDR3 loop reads CASSNLTTHIQYF. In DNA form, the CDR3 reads TGTGCCAGCAGCAACCTAACCACGCACATTCAGTACTTC.

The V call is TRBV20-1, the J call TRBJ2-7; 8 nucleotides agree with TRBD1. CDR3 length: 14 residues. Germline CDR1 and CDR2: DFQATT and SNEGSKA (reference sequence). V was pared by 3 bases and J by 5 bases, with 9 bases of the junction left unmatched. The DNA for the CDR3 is TGCAGTGCTAGCAAAGGACAGGGATCCCACGAGCAGTACTTC. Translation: CSASKGQGSHEQYF.

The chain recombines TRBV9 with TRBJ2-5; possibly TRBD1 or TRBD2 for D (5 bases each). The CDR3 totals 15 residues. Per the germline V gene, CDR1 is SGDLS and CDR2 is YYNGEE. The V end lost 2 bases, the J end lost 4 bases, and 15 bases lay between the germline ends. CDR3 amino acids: CASSVRGNLRETQYF. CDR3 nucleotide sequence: TGTGCCAGCAGCGTCCGGGGCAACTTAAGAGAGACCCAGTACTTC.

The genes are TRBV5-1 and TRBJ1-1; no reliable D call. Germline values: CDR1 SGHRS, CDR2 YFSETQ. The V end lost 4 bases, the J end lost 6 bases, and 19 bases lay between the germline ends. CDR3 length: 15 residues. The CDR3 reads CASSQIAREVAEAFF. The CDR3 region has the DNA TGCGCCAGCAGCCAGATTGCACGGGAGGTGGCTGAAGCTTTCTTT.

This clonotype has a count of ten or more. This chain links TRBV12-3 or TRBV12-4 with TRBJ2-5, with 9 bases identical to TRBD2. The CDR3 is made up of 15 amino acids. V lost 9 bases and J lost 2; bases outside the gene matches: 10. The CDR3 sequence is CASRSSGEPQETQYF. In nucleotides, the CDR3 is TGTGCCAGTAGATCTAGCGGGGAACCTCAAGAGACCCAGTACTTC.

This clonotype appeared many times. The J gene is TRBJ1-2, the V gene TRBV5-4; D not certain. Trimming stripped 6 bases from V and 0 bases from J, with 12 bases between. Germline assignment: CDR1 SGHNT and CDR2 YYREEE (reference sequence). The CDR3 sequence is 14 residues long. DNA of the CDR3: TGTGCCAGCAAGAAGACATGGCCTAACTATGGCTACACCTTC. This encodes CASKKTWPNYGYTF.

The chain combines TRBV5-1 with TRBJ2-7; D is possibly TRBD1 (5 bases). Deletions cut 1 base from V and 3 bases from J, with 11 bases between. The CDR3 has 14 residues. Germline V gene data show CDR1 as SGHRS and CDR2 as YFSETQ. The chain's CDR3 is CASSLKGSFYEQYF. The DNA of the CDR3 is TGCGCCAGCAGCTTGAAGGGGTCGTTCTACGAGCAGTACTTC.

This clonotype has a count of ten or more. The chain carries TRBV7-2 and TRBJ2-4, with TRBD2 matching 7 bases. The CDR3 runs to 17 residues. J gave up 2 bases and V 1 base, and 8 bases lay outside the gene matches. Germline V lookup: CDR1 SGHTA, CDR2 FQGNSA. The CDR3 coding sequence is TGTGCCAGCAGCTTAGTTAGCGGGTCCACCCCCAAAAACATTCAGTACTTC. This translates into CASSLVSGSTPKNIQYF.

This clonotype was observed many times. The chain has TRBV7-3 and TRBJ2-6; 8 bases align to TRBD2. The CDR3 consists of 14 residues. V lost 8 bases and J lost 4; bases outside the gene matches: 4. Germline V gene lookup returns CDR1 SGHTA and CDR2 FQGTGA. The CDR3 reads CASSSGYGANVLTF. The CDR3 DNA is TGTGCCAGCTCTAGCGGGTACGGGGCCAACGTCCTGACTTTC.

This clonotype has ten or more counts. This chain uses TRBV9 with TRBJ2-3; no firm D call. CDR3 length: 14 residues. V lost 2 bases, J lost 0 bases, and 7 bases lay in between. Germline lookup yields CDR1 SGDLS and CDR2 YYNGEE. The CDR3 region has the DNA TGTGCCAGCAGCGTTGAGAGTAGCACAGATACGCAGTATTTT. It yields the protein CASSVESSTDTQYF.

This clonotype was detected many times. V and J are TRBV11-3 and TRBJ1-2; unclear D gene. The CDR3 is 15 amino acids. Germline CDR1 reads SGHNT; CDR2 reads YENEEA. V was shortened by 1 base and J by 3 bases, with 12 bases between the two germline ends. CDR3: CASSLGEGSDYGYTF. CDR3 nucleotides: TGTGCCAGCAGCTTAGGGGAAGGGTCCGACTATGGCTACACCTTC.

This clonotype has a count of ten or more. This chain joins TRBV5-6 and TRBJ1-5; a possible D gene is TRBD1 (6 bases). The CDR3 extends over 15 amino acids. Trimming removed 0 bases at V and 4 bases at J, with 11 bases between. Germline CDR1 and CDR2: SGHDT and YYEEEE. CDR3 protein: CASSLGIQGNQPQHF. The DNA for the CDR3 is TGTGCCAGCAGCTTGGGGATTCAGGGGAATCAGCCCCAGCATTTT.

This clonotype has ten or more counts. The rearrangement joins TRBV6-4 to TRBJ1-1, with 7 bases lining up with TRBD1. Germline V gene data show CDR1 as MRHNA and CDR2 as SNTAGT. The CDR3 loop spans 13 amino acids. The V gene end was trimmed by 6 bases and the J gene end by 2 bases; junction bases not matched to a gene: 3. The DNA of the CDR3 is TGTGCCAGCAGGGGACAGCTTAACACTGAAGCTTTCTTT. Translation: CASRGQLNTEAFF.

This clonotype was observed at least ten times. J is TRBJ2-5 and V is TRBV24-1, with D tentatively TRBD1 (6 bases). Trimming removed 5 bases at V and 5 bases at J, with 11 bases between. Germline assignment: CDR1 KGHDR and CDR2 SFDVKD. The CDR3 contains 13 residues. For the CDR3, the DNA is TGTGCCACCAGTGTGCACGGACAGGAGACCCAGTACTTC. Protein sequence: CATSVHGQETQYF.

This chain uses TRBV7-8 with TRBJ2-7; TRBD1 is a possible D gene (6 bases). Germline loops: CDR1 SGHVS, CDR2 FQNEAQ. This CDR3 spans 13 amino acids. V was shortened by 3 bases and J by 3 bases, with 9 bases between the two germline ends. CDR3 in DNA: TGTGCCAGCAGCTTGAGGACAGACTACGAGCAGTACTTC. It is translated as CASSLRTDYEQYF.

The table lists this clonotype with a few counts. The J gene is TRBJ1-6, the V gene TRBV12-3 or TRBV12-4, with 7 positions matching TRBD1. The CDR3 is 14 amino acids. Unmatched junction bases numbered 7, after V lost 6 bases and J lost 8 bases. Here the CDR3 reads CASRGQALYSPLHF. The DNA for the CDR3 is TGTGCCAGCAGAGGACAGGCACTTTATTCACCCCTCCACTTT.

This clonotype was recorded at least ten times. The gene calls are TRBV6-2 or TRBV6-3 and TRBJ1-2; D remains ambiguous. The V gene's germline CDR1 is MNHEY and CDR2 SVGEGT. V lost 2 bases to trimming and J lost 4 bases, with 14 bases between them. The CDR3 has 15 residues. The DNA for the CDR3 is TGTGCCAGCAGTTACCCCGGTAGCCTCTTCTATGGCTACACCTTC. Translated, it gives CASSYPGSLFYGYTF.